The rows below give T cell receptor beta chains drawn from one sample of a study of T cell changes during pregnancy in multiple sclerosis. Data came from immunoSEQ multiplex PCR; TCRdb stores just in-frame clones and leaves some out. The sample consists of around 80,000 clones, roughly 94% of them appearing once. The sample here was peripheral blood, taken in the second trimester of pregnancy. The receptors stem from a female donor in good health, enrolled as a control in a pregnancy study. Each CDR3 is given with its conserved first and last residue. Some rows mark clone size as missing; the rest say once, few, many or name a class of expanded clone.

clone_size,v_call,j_call,cdr3_aa
NA,TRBV27,TRBJ2-3,CASSLSLAGTDTQYF
NA,TRBV7-2,TRBJ2-7,CASSLTSTTSGRNNEQYF
NA,TRBV27,TRBJ2-5,CASAAGGWETQYF
few,TRBV10-3,TRBJ2-7,CASRFTSAGEQYF
NA,TRBV5-4,TRBJ1-3,CASSLGQNAGNTIYF
NA,TRBV19,TRBJ1-4,CASSKNRNNEKLFF
NA,TRBV5-8,TRBJ2-7,CASSYGTGGFYEQYF
NA,TRBV15,TRBJ2-5,CATSREGQGGETQYF
once,TRBV2,TRBJ1-1,CASGGTDTEAFF
once,TRBV7-9,TRBJ2-2,CASSPTLAGGPNGELFF
NA,TRBV28,TRBJ2-7,CASNWAGGPYEQYF
NA,TRBV27,TRBJ2-7,CASRLQGTYEQYF
NA,TRBV25-1,NA,CASSECSGRPAYEQYF
NA,TRBV2,TRBJ1-2,CASSEGQGGGYGYTF
NA,TRBV6-1,TRBJ1-2,CASTGGVGYTF
NA,TRBV18,TRBJ2-3,CASSGDRGSTDTQYF
once,TRBV19,TRBJ2-7,CASSIGTGAYEQYF
NA,TRBV28,TRBJ1-5,CASGGSGQPQHF
NA,TRBV4-1,TRBJ1-5,CASSQHRGVGPDQPQHF
NA,TRBV7-6,TRBJ2-7,CASSRQGANREQYF
NA,TRBV4-1,TRBJ1-2,CASSHSTGSDGYTF
once,TRBV27,TRBJ2-7,CASSLFGGRAGLEQYF
NA,TRBV9,TRBJ2-3,CASSGPGDTQYF
NA,TRBV11-2,TRBJ2-7,CASTIGRGLSYEQYF
NA,TRBV28,TRBJ1-4,CASSLSGTANEKLFF
NA,TRBV5-6,TRBJ2-5,CASSYTYRGGSWETQYF
NA,TRBV10-3,TRBJ2-7,CAISDRLSYEQYF
NA,TRBV6-5,TRBJ1-6,CASSSGTVNSPLHF
NA,TRBV15,TRBJ2-3,CATSAGVADTQYF
NA,TRBV7-9,TRBJ1-1,CASSLQGANTEAFF
NA,TRBV11-2,TRBJ2-7,CASSPVRGLVFSEQYF
NA,TRBV10-3,TRBJ2-7,CAISEGQASEQYF